These 28 T cell receptor beta chains were sequenced from one sample in a study of CD8+CD57+ T cells in acquired aplastic anemia (dated by TCRdb to the late 2010s). The patients picked for sequencing were ones in whom flow cytometry had shown an expansion of CD8+CD57+ cells. Instrument on record: Illumina HiSeq 2000. Genomic DNA was used as template for profiling of TCR beta VDJ combinations and CDR3 sequences. Using fastp at Q25 and MiXCR, TCRdb reprocessed the public reads and kept productive beta chains. Rows with one shared CDR3 protein collapse into an entry with the most common genes and DNA. The sample data list fewer than 250,000 distinct CDR3 sequences, and roughly half of these were observed just once. 7.8% of the sample rests with the top ten. The material sequenced was sorted CD4+, CD8+, or CD8+CD57+ T cells (not recorded which) from PBMCs. All receptors derive from a human donor with aplastic anemia.

This clonotype was seen at least ten times. V gene TRBV9 combines with J gene TRBJ2-6; D is undetermined. The germline CDR1 and CDR2 sequences are SGDLS and YYNGEE. The V end lost 2 bases, the J end lost 2 bases, and 14 bases lay between the germline ends. The CDR3 is made up of 17 amino acids. CDR3: CASSVGPVSTGANVLTF. The CDR3 DNA follows: TGTGCCAGCAGCGTGGGCCCCGTTTCGACTGGGGCCAACGTCCTGACTTTC.

The chain uses TRBV25-1 and TRBJ1-5; D is possibly TRBD1 (6 bases). V was trimmed by 10 bases and J by 1 base, leaving 14 bases between them. The CDR3 has 14 amino acids. Germline V CDR1 and CDR2: MGHDK, SYGVNS. In DNA, the CDR3 is TGTGCCACCAGCGGACAGTCGAGCAATCAGCCCCAGCATTTT. This encodes CATSGQSSNQPQHF. Looking up the rest from reference TRBV25-1 and TRBJ1-5 gives the full variable domain: EADIYQTPRYLVIGTGKKITLECSQTMGHDKMYWYQQDPGMELHLIHYSYGVNSTEKGDLSSESTVSRIRTEHFPLTLESARPSHTSQYLCATSGQSSNQPQHFGDGTRLSIL.

This clonotype has at least ten counts. V is TRBV7-9 and J is TRBJ1-3, with D perhaps TRBD1 (5 bases). Trimming took 4 bases from V and 2 from J, leaving 9 bases between them. The CDR3 loop spans 14 amino acids. Germline values: CDR1 SEHNR, CDR2 FQNEAQ (reference sequence). The CDR3 is CASSSPGPGNTIYF. The CDR3 region has the DNA TGTGCCAGCAGCTCTCCGGGGCCTGGAAACACCATATATTTT.

The V and J genes are TRBV2 and TRBJ1-4, with D unresolved. Germline CDR1 SNHLY, CDR2 FYNNEI. V dropped 4 bases and J dropped 2 bases, with 2 bases sitting between them. The CDR3 extends over 12 amino acids. CDR3 sequence: CASSVTNEKLFF. The CDR3, as DNA: TGTGCCAGCAGTGTCACTAATGAAAAACTGTTTTTT.

In this sample, this clonotype turned up a few times. In DNA, the CDR3 is TGTGCCATCAGTGGAAGGTGGGGAGGAGGCTACACCTTC. It specifies CAISGRWGGGYTF. V is TRBV10-3 and J is TRBJ1-2; the D is unclear. V lost 4 bases, J lost 8 bases, and 14 bases lay in between. Germline V gene lookup returns CDR1 ENHRY and CDR2 SYGVKD. The CDR3 consists of 13 residues.

On this clonotype: A much larger clone differs from this one at a single base, so this may be a read error. The CDR3 end shows no conserved phenylalanine or tryptophan, and so a read error is likely. The rearrangement links TRBV2 to TRBJ2-7, with D perhaps matching TRBD1 (6 bases). This CDR3 comprises 17 residues. Germline values: CDR1 SNHLY, CDR2 FYNNEI. V gave up 6 bases and J gave up 0 bases, with 21 bases separating them. The CDR3: CASSVEGGGVNSYEQYL. The CDR3 DNA reads as TGTGCCAGCAGCGTAGAAGGGGGTGGAGTTAACTCCTACGAGCAGTACCTC.

The genes are TRBV20-1 and TRBJ2-7, with 7 bases lining up with TRBD2. The J segment lost 0 bases and the V segment lost 4 bases, leaving 6 bases of the junction unmatched. CDR3 length equals 14 residues. Germline CDR1 reads DFQATT; CDR2 reads SNEGSKA (reference sequence). The CDR3, as DNA: TGCAGTGCTAACGGGCGGGGGAACTCCTACGAGCAGTACTTC. Residues: CSANGRGNSYEQYF.

This clonotype showed up many times. The chain combines TRBV30 with TRBJ1-6; D remains unclear. This CDR3 is built from 16 residues. V lost 1 base, J lost 10 bases, and 20 bases lay in between. Germline values: CDR1 GTSNPN, CDR2 SVGIG (reference sequence). CDR3 in amino acids: CAWSAAMPPLESPLHF. The CDR3 DNA is TGTGCCTGGAGTGCCGCGATGCCTCCCTTGGAGTCACCCCTCCACTTT.

The sample holds one count of this clonotype. This chain links TRBV15 with TRBJ1-6; D might be TRBD1 (6 bases). Trimming took off 6 bases at V and 4 bases at J, with 10 bases between the two ends. The germline V gene has CDR1 LNHNV and CDR2 YYDKDF (reference sequence). The CDR3 totals 14 residues. The CDR3 loop is CATRSQGYNSPLHF. In DNA, the CDR3 is TGTGCCACCAGGTCCCAGGGGTATAATTCACCCCTCCACTTT.

The sample holds many counts of this clonotype. CDR3 bases: TGTGCCACCAGCAGGCTACGATGGGACAGAATAAATTCACCCCTCCACTTT. It yields the protein CATSRLRWDRINSPLHF. This rearrangement joins TRBV15 to TRBJ1-6; the match to TRBD1 covers 7 bases. In germline, CDR1 is LNHNV, CDR2 YYDKDF (reference sequence). Trimming cost V 3 bases and J 7 bases; bases outside gene matches: 12. This CDR3 has 17 residues.

In its sample, this clonotype was seen once. The rearrangement uses TRBV19 and TRBJ2-5, with TRBD1 matching over 8 bases. Unmatched junction bases numbered 6, after V lost 3 bases and J lost 6 bases. The CDR3 has 14 amino acids. Looked up from germline, CDR1 is LNHDA and CDR2 is SQIVND (reference sequence). The chain's CDR3 is CASSMAGTGKTQYF. Here the CDR3 DNA reads TGTGCCAGTAGTATGGCCGGGACAGGAAAGACCCAGTACTTC.

This clonotype was found many times. The V gene is TRBV19, the J gene TRBJ2-5; D possibly corresponds to TRBD1 (7 bases). Trimming took off 7 bases at V and 4 bases at J, with 19 bases between the two ends. This CDR3 is 15 amino acids long. Germline assignment: CDR1 LNHDA and CDR2 SQIVND (reference sequence). The CDR3 loop is CASTPRGTERETQYF. The CDR3 DNA is TGTGCCAGTACCCCCAGGGGGACTGAACGAGAGACCCAGTACTTC. Variable domain in full (rest from reference TRBV19 and TRBJ2-5): DGGITQSPKYLFRKEGQNVTLSCEQNLNHDAMYWYRQDPGQGLRLIYYSQIVNDFQKGDIAEGYSVSREKKESFPLTVTSAQKNPTAFYLCASTPRGTERETQYFGPGTRLLVL.

The chain is built from TRBV7-9 and TRBJ1-5; D is uncertain. The germline gives CDR1 SEHNR, CDR2 FQNEAQ (reference sequence). Trimming pared 3 bases from V and 2 bases from J, leaving 20 bases between. The CDR3 has 18 amino acids. The DNA of the CDR3 is TGTGCCAGCAGCTTGGGAAGTTCGGGTAGTCCCGGCAATCAGCCCCAGCATTTT. Its translation: CASSLGSSGSPGNQPQHF. Full variable domain (missing parts from reference TRBV7-9 and TRBJ1-5): DTGVSQNPRHKITKRGQNVTFRCDPISEHNRLYWYRQTLGQGPEFLTYFQNEAQLEKSRLLSDRFSAERPKGSFSTLEIQRTEQGDSAMYLCASSLGSSGSPGNQPQHFGDGTRLSIL.

This clonotype was observed at least ten times. The chain links TRBV6-4 to TRBJ1-4; possible D gene TRBD1, 5 bases. There are 10 residues in the CDR3. V lost 3 bases and J lost 15, with 8 bases in between. Per the germline V gene, CDR1 is MRHNA and CDR2 is SNTAGT. The CDR3 region is CASSEGVVFF. As DNA, the CDR3 is TGTGCCAGCAGTGAGGGGGTAGTGTTTTTT.

The chain is built from TRBV7-3 and TRBJ1-3; no reliable D call. With 5 bases removed from V and 1 base from J, the gap between germline ends came to 6 bases. This CDR3 is built from 13 residues. Looked up from germline, CDR1 is SGHTA and CDR2 is FQGTGA. The CDR3 DNA reads as TGTGCCAGCAGCCCCGGTTCTGGAAACACCATATATTTT. Its protein is CASSPGSGNTIYF.

This clonotype was detected many times. The genes are TRBV7-9 and TRBJ1-5; maybe TRBD1 (6 bases). V lost 1 base and J lost 1, with 11 bases in between. In germline, CDR1 is SEHNR, CDR2 FQNEAQ (reference sequence). The CDR3 spans 16 residues. CDR3 loop: CASSLEGGESNQPQHF. CDR3 coding DNA: TGTGCCAGCAGCTTAGAGGGGGGCGAGAGCAATCAGCCCCAGCATTTT.

The CDR3 nucleotides are TGCAGTGCTAGAGATCCGGCCAACACTGAAGCTTTCTTT. Protein product: CSARDPANTEAFF. V usage is TRBV20-1 and J usage is TRBJ1-1; D unclear. V gave up 0 bases and J gave up 2 bases, with 7 bases separating them. The CDR3 covers 13 residues. Germline assignment: CDR1 DFQATT and CDR2 SNEGSKA (reference sequence).

The chain is built from TRBV19 and TRBJ2-3, with TRBD2 matching over 13 bases. CDR1 is LNHDA and CDR2 is SQIVND in the germline V gene (reference sequence). The CDR3 runs 16 residues. The ends lost 7 bases at V and 11 bases at J; junction bases unmatched: 15. The CDR3 region has the DNA TGTGCCAGTAAATACGGACTAGCGGGAGAAGGTGATGAGCAGTATTTT. Protein sequence: CASKYGLAGEGDEQYF.

This clonotype is a singleton in its sample. The rearrangement links TRBV20-1 to TRBJ1-3; D call uncertain. This CDR3 spans 14 amino acids. V was shortened by 1 base and J by 0 bases, with 7 bases between the two germline ends. Germline CDR1 reads DFQATT; CDR2 reads SNEGSKA (reference sequence). The CDR3 coding sequence is TGCAGTGCTAGAGCCCCAACCTCTGGAAACACCATATATTTT. This translates into CSARAPTSGNTIYF.

This clonotype was counted ten times or more. The V and J genes are TRBV20-1 and TRBJ2-7; the D is unclear. V was shortened by 6 bases and J by 5 bases, with 14 bases between the two germline ends. This CDR3 region has 12 residues. Germline V gene sequence: CDR1 DFQATT, CDR2 SNEGSKA (reference sequence). CDR3 coding DNA: TGCAGTGCCAAACTCGGTGCGGACGAGCAGTACTTC. Its translation is CSAKLGADEQYF.

The V call is TRBV29-1, the J call TRBJ2-5; no firm D call. CDR1 and CDR2 (germline): SQVTM, ANQGSEA. V was trimmed by 5 bases and J by 1 base, leaving 11 bases between them. This CDR3 is 13 amino acids long. The CDR3 DNA reads TGCAGCGTTAGCCTTACCAGCCAAGAGACCCAGTACTTC. This codes for CSVSLTSQETQYF.

Worth noting for this clonotype: Possible read error: a much larger clone is one base away. The chain carries TRBV16 and TRBJ1-1, with 7 positions matching TRBD1. Germline V gives CDR1 KGHSY, CDR2 FQNENV. The CDR3 consists of 13 residues. Trimming took 7 bases from V and 1 from J; bases not matched to a gene: 3. The CDR3 nucleotides read TGTGCCAGCAATTACAGGGGGAACACTGAAGCTTTCTTT. This sequence encodes CASNYRGNTEAFF.

This chain joins TRBV7-3 and TRBJ2-1, with TRBD1 identical over 10 bases. Germline V lookup: CDR1 SGHTA, CDR2 FQGTGA. Losses at the gene ends were 5 bases for V and 8 bases for J; bases not matched to a gene: 9. CDR3 length: 15 amino acids. The DNA of the CDR3 is TGTGCCAGCAGCCGGTCCGGGACAGGGGCGGATGAGCAGTTCTTC. Its protein is CASSRSGTGADEQFF.

This clonotype was detected many times. This chain joins TRBV7-8 and TRBJ2-7; D is uncertain. Trimming shortened V by 6 bases and J by 3 bases, and 18 bases separated the two germline ends. Germline V CDR1 and CDR2: SGHVS, FQNEAQ. The CDR3 sequence is 15 residues long. CDR3 sequence: CASSSTAFPGYEQYF. The CDR3, as DNA: TGTGCCAGCAGTTCCACAGCTTTCCCCGGCTACGAGCAGTACTTC. The full variable domain, completed using reference TRBV7-8 and TRBJ2-7, is GAGVSQSPRYKVAKRGQDVALRCDPISGHVSLFWYQQALGQGPEFLTYFQNEAQLDKSGLPSDRFFAERPEGSVSTLKIQRTQQEDSAVYLCASSSTAFPGYEQYFGPGTRLTVT.

This clonotype was picked up one time. V and J are TRBV10-1 and TRBJ2-5, with D hard to call. The germline CDR1 and CDR2 sequences are WNHNN and SYGVQD (reference sequence). The CDR3 covers 11 residues. Between the trimmed V and J ends, which lost 6 bases and 10 bases, there was a span of 12 bases. The CDR3 loop reads CASRQHRDQYF. The CDR3 DNA follows: TGCGCCAGCAGACAGCACAGAGACCAGTACTTC.

Details on this clonotype: One end of the junction is discordant with germline, which a read error may explain. The chain couples TRBV7-9 to TRBJ1-2, with TRBD1 as a possible D gene (5 bases). The CDR3 runs 15 residues. CDR1 is SEHNR and CDR2 is FQNEAQ in the germline V gene (reference sequence). This CDR3 reads CASSLALARGHGYTF. The CDR3 DNA sequence: TGTGCCAGCAGCTTAGCGCTGGCGAGGGGTCATGGCTACACCTTT.

The sample holds many counts of this clonotype. The rearrangement joins TRBV6-1 to TRBJ2-7; D tentatively reads TRBD1 or TRBD2 (6 bases each). The germline V and J ends were trimmed by 5 bases and 4 bases, with 12 bases remaining between them. The CDR3 spans 13 residues. CDR1 is MNHNS, CDR2 SASEGT, per germline. Here the CDR3 reads CASSRGGFYEQYF. The CDR3 DNA reads TGTGCCAGCAGTCGAGGGGGGTTTTACGAGCAGTACTTC.

The CDR3 is CSARPDRETQYF. The CDR3 DNA follows: TGCAGTGCTAGACCGGACAGGGAGACCCAGTACTTC. The chain couples TRBV20-1 to TRBJ2-5, with 7 bases fitting TRBD1. Trimming cost V 2 bases and J 5 bases; bases outside gene matches: 2. The CDR3 runs to 12 residues. Looked up from germline, CDR1 is DFQATT and CDR2 is SNEGSKA (reference sequence).